The 7 T cell receptor beta chains presented below share a single source sample, sequenced in a study of T cells in Graves' hyperthyroidism and ophthalmopathy. Amplification of TCR beta CDR3 regions was performed using RNA transcripts as template. The TCR CDR3 was amplified in a first-round RT-PCR using the HTBI primer set. TCRdb used MiXCR to reprocess the multiplex PCR reads, holding one entry per CDR3 protein. The table has a few hundred thousand distinct CDR3 sequences, 25% seen once. Source material: blood. These receptors originate from a man between 50 and 59 years old with Graves' hyperthyroidism.

This clonotype was recorded a few times. The chain recombines TRBV2 with TRBJ2-5; the D gene is possibly TRBD1 (7 bases). Trimming pared 5 bases from V and 0 bases from J, leaving 22 bases between. The CDR3 totals 18 residues. Germline V gene lookup returns CDR1 SNHLY and CDR2 FYNNEI. CDR3 region: CASSLNQGGSTNQETQYF. The CDR3 DNA sequence: TGTGCCAGCAGTCTGAATCAGGGGGGATCAACAAACCAAGAGACCCAGTACTTC.

This clonotype occurred a few times. The gene calls are TRBV18 and TRBJ1-5; D may be TRBD1 (5 bases). Germline V gene sequence: CDR1 KGHSH, CDR2 LQKENI. The CDR3 totals 13 residues. Trimming cost V 5 bases and J 6 bases, with 11 bases left between them. The CDR3 reads CASSAGGFQPQHF. Written as DNA, the CDR3 is TGTGCCAGCTCAGCTGGGGGGTTTCAGCCCCAGCATTTT. Looking up the rest from reference TRBV18 and TRBJ1-5 gives the full variable domain: NAGVMQNPRHLVRRRGQEARLRCSPMKGHSHVYWYRQLPEEGLKFMVYLQKENIIDESGMPKERFSAEFPKEGPSILRIQQVVRGDSAAYFCASSAGGFQPQHFGDGTRLSIL.

This clonotype has only a few counts. The rearrangement uses TRBV24-1 and TRBJ2-2, with D possibly being TRBD1 or TRBD2 (5 bases each). The CDR3 runs to 16 residues. The V end was cut by 4 bases, the J end by 0 bases, with 11 bases between. Germline CDR1 reads KGHDR; CDR2 reads SFDVKD. The CDR3 loop reads CATSDPGPPNTGELFF. The CDR3 DNA reads TGTGCCACCAGTGACCCGGGACCGCCGAACACCGGGGAGCTGTTTTTT.

This clonotype appeared a few times. The genes are TRBV11-3 and TRBJ2-1, with 9 bases lining up with TRBD2. CDR1 is SGHNT, CDR2 YENEEA, per germline. After removal of 3 bases from V and 7 bases from J, the junction contained 7 bases not matched to a gene. This CDR3 region has 15 residues. CDR3 coding DNA: TGTGCCAGCAGCTTCCGCGGGAGGGCCGAAAATGAGCAGTTCTTC. Protein: CASSFRGRAENEQFF.

This clonotype was seen a handful of times. The chain employs TRBV7-2 and TRBJ2-6; tentative D call: TRBD1 (5 bases). The germline V gene has CDR1 SGHTA and CDR2 FQGNSA. This CDR3 is built from 19 residues. V dropped 7 bases and J dropped 0 bases, with 22 bases sitting between them. CDR3 sequence (DNA): TGTGCCAGCACCCATCCCCTCGGACACGCGAGCTCTGGGGCCAACGTCCTGACTTTC. Encoded protein: CASTHPLGHASSGANVLTF. Filled out from reference TRBV7-2 and TRBJ2-6, the complete variable domain reads GAGVSQSPSNKVTEKGKDVELRCDPISGHTALYWYRQSLGQGLEFLIYFQGNSAPDKSGLPSDRFSAERTGGSVSTLTIQRTQQEDSAVYLCASTHPLGHASSGANVLTFGAGSRLTVL.

V usage is TRBV29-1 and J usage is TRBJ2-1; D unclear. The CDR3 has 11 amino acids. Looked up from germline, CDR1 is SQVTM and CDR2 is ANQGSEA. The V gene lost 4 bases and the J gene lost 5 bases, with 6 bases spanning the gap. CDR3 amino acids: CSVGSNNEQFF. The CDR3 DNA is TGCAGCGTTGGAAGTAACAATGAGCAGTTCTTC.

The chain uses TRBV24-1 and TRBJ2-5; TRBD2 might be the D (6 bases). The CDR3 length is 14 residues. Germline CDR1 and CDR2: KGHDR and SFDVKD. V lost 0 bases and J lost 3, with 7 bases in between. For the CDR3, the DNA is TGTGCCACCAGTGATTTGCGGGAGAAAGAGACCCAGTACTTC. Encoded protein: CATSDLREKETQYF.